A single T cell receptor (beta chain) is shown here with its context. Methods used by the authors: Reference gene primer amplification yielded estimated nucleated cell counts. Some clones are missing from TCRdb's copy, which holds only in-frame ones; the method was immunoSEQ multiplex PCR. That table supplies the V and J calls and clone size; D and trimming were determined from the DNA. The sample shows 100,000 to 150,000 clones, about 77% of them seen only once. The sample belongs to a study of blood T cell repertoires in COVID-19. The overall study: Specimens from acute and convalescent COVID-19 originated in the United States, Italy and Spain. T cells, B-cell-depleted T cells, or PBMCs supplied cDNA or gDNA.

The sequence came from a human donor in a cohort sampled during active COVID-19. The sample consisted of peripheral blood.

CDR3 DNA: TGTGCAGGGCGGGCTAGCGGTTCGCTCTACGAGCAGTACTTC. This translates into CAGRASGSLYEQYF. J is TRBJ2-7 and V is TRBV28; 7 bases are a match to TRBD2. Germline CDR1 MDHEN, CDR2 SYDVKM. The CDR3 has 14 amino acids.